The 18 T cell receptor beta chains below were found in one sample sequenced in a study of blood T cell repertoires in COVID-19. The method was immunoSEQ multiplex PCR; TCRdb's version includes in-frame clones alone and lacks a portion of them. The data show about 94,000 clones, with roughly 80% seen just once and less than 60% held by the top ten. What was sequenced was peripheral blood. Receptor source: a human donor in a cohort sampled during active COVID-19.

The chain links TRBV7-9 to TRBJ1-1; tentative D call: TRBD1 (6 bases). V dropped 3 bases and J dropped 1 base, with 9 bases sitting between them. The CDR3 is 14 amino acids. Looked up from germline, CDR1 is SEHNR and CDR2 is FQNEAQ (reference sequence). The CDR3 reads CASSLGHKNTEAFF. CDR3 bases: TGTGCCAGCAGCTTGGGACACAAGAACACTGAAGCTTTCTTT.

The chain joins TRBV28 to TRBJ2-7; no reliable D call. This CDR3 is built from 12 residues. V was clipped by 5 bases and J by 6 bases, with 11 bases between them. Germline assignment: CDR1 MDHEN and CDR2 SYDVKM. CDR3 nucleotide sequence: TGTGCCAGCAGTCAGCTAGTTAGCGAGCAGTACTTC. Protein sequence: CASSQLVSEQYF.

This clone turned up a few times. The chain combines TRBV10-3 with TRBJ2-5, with 7 bases fitting TRBD1. Trimming removed 4 bases from V and 4 bases from J; junction bases left unmatched: 0. CDR1 ENHRY and CDR2 SYGVKD come from the germline V gene. This CDR3 is built from 12 residues. Written as DNA, the CDR3 is TGTGCCATCAGTGGGACAGGAGAGACCCAGTACTTC. This codes for CAISGTGETQYF.

The gene calls are TRBV5-6 and TRBJ2-7; TRBD1 aligns across 8 bases. V dropped 3 bases and J dropped 4; count of bases not matched to a gene: 6. Germline CDR1 and CDR2: SGHDT and YYEEEE. CDR3 length equals 14 residues. The CDR3 sequence: CASSSGTGLYEQYF. In DNA, the CDR3 is TGTGCCAGCAGCTCTGGGACAGGACTATACGAGCAGTACTTC.

The CDR3, as DNA: TGTGCCAGCAGCGTAGCGAGCGGAGGCTACGAGCAGTACTTC. It is translated as CASSVASGGYEQYF. The chain recombines TRBV9 with TRBJ2-7, with D possibly matching TRBD2 (5 bases). CDR1 and CDR2 (germline): SGDLS, YYNGEE. V was pared by 0 bases and J by 3 bases, with 10 bases between. The CDR3 contains 14 residues.

The J gene is TRBJ1-6, the V gene TRBV7-2, with a possible D match to TRBD1 (5 bases). Germline V CDR1 and CDR2: SGHTA, FQGNSA. The CDR3 runs to 14 residues. Trimming removed 4 bases at V and 4 bases at J, with 8 bases between. CDR3 protein: CASSSGQYNSPLHF. The CDR3 DNA is TGTGCCAGCAGCTCCGGACAATATAATTCACCCCTCCACTTT.

The chain uses TRBV28 and TRBJ2-7; possible D gene TRBD2, 5 bases. V lost 5 bases and J lost 2, with 7 bases in between. This CDR3 contains 12 residues. Germline V lookup: CDR1 MDHEN, CDR2 SYDVKM. CDR3 sequence (DNA): TGTGCCAGCAGTCCCGGGACCTACGAGCAGTACTTC. As protein: CASSPGTYEQYF.

The V and J genes are TRBV6-2 or TRBV6-3 and TRBJ2-1; the D gene is possibly TRBD2 (6 bases). The CDR3 loop spans 15 amino acids. Germline CDR1 and CDR2: MNHEY and SVGEGT. With 0 bases removed from V and 7 bases from J, the gap between germline ends came to 13 bases. CDR3 DNA sequence: TGTGCCAGCAGTTACTCTCCGGGAGTAGGAAATGAGCAGTTCTTC. Its protein product is CASSYSPGVGNEQFF.

The gene calls are TRBV30 and TRBJ1-4, with a possible D match to TRBD1 (5 bases). The V and J ends lost 8 bases and 7 bases respectively, with 11 bases between them. The CDR3 runs 11 residues. CDR1 is GTSNPN and CDR2 is SVGIG in the germline V gene (reference sequence). Here the CDR3 DNA reads TGTGCCGGGGGTAATCCTGAAAAACTGTTTTTT. It is translated as CAGGNPEKLFF.

The chain has TRBV7-9 and TRBJ2-7, with TRBD2 identical over 8 bases. The V gene's germline CDR1 is SEHNR and CDR2 FQNEAQ (reference sequence). The J segment lost 5 bases and the V segment lost 4 bases, leaving 7 bases of the junction unmatched. The CDR3 is 14 amino acids. CDR3 loop: CASSSSGRSHEQYF. The CDR3, as DNA: TGTGCCAGCAGCTCCAGCGGGAGATCCCACGAGCAGTACTTC.

The rearrangement links TRBV6-2 or TRBV6-3 to TRBJ2-7, with 9 bases fitting TRBD2. Germline CDR1 MNHEY, CDR2 SVGEGT. This CDR3 has 16 amino acids. V lost 0 bases to trimming and J lost 3 bases; unmatched junction nucleotides: 6. For the CDR3, the DNA is TGTGCCAGCAGTTACTCTACGGGACTAGCTAACTACGAGCAGTACTTC. Protein: CASSYSTGLANYEQYF.

The chain carries TRBV6-2 or TRBV6-3 and TRBJ2-7, with D maybe TRBD2 (5 bases). CDR1 and CDR2 (germline): MNHEY, SVGEGT. The CDR3 has 15 amino acids. Trimming took off 2 bases at V and 7 bases at J, with 18 bases between the two ends. CDR3 sequence reads: CASSYGGLLGWEQYF. CDR3 nucleotides: TGTGCCAGCAGTTACGGCGGACTCCTCGGGTGGGAGCAGTACTTC.

The CDR3 loop reads CASSLSRGRTGELFF. The DNA for the CDR3 is TGTGCCAGCAGTTTAAGCAGGGGGAGGACCGGGGAGCTGTTTTTT. The rearrangement joins TRBV27 to TRBJ2-2, with TRBD1 as a possible D gene (7 bases). This CDR3 comprises 15 residues. Germline lookup yields CDR1 MNHEY and CDR2 SMNVEV (reference sequence). The V and J ends lost 2 bases and 5 bases respectively, with 12 bases between them.

J is TRBJ1-4 and V is TRBV6-5; D unresolved. Germline lookup yields CDR1 MNHEY and CDR2 SVGAGI. CDR3 length: 16 amino acids. Trimming shortened V by 4 bases and J by 0 bases, and 12 bases separated the two germline ends. CDR3 loop: CASSLFYRATNEKLFF. In nucleotides, the CDR3 is TGTGCCAGCAGTTTATTCTACCGAGCAACTAATGAAAAACTGTTTTTT.

The chain combines TRBV19 with TRBJ2-1, with D unresolved. Germline loops: CDR1 LNHDA, CDR2 SQIVND (reference sequence). Trimming took 5 bases from V and 8 from J, leaving 13 bases between them. The CDR3 is 13 residues long. This CDR3 reads CASSLVSNDEQFF. CDR3 in DNA: TGTGCCAGTAGTCTAGTGTCTAACGATGAGCAGTTCTTC.

V is TRBV7-2 and J is TRBJ1-1; D ambiguous. Trimming removed 3 bases at V and 4 bases at J, with 9 bases between. The germline gives CDR1 SGHTA, CDR2 FQGNSA. CDR3 length: 13 residues. CDR3 sequence: CASSLETLTEAFF. The CDR3 DNA follows: TGTGCCAGCAGCTTGGAGACGCTCACTGAAGCTTTCTTT.

This chain joins TRBV6-4 and TRBJ1-6; the D is unclear. The germline V gene encodes CDR1 MRHNA and CDR2 SNTAGT. V lost 1 base to trimming and J lost 7 bases, with 11 bases between them. This CDR3 has 15 amino acids. In nucleotides, the CDR3 is TGTGCCAGCAGTGACTATTGGGGAGTAAATTCACCCCTCCACTTT. This gives the protein CASSDYWGVNSPLHF.

The J gene is TRBJ1-3, the V gene TRBV28; D not resolved. The CDR3 is 15 amino acids. Trimming took 6 bases from V and 0 from J, leaving 12 bases between them. Germline loops: CDR1 MDHEN, CDR2 SYDVKM. The CDR3 DNA sequence: TGTGCCAGCAGCCCCGGTGATAGCTCTGGAAACACCATATATTTT. Its translation is CASSPGDSSGNTIYF.